What follows are 16 T cell receptor beta chains derived from one specimen sequenced in a study of T cells in Graves' hyperthyroidism and ophthalmopathy (dated by TCRdb to between 2018 and 2021). The library was obtained by multiplex PCR. The sample was run on an Illumina HiSeq 2000. The TCR beta CDR3 regions were amplified from RNA transcripts. For the first round of RT-PCR on the TCR CDR3, the HTBI primer set was used together with the Qiagen OneStep RT-PCR kit. Using fastp at Q25 and MiXCR, TCRdb reprocessed the public reads and kept productive beta chains. CDR3 protein duplicates are merged, each entry listing the most common genes and DNA. The table for this sample lists around 480,000 distinct CDR3 sequences; around 15% of them were counted only once. The top ten clonotypes cover over 15% of the sample. The specimen was blood. The receptors were gathered from a woman between 18 and 30 years old with Graves' hyperthyroidism.

The genes are TRBV10-3 and TRBJ1-2; D might be TRBD1 (6 bases). Per germline, CDR1 ENHRY and CDR2 SYGVKD. Deletions cut 3 bases from V and 8 bases from J, with 22 bases between. This CDR3 region has 16 residues. CDR3 protein: CAISEPPGRGQGGYTF. The CDR3 bases are TGTGCCATCAGTGAACCCCCGGGCAGGGGCCAGGGGGGCTACACCTTC.

This clonotype has at least ten counts. V gene TRBV27 combines with J gene TRBJ2-3; perhaps TRBD2 as D (6 bases). V shed 3 bases and J shed 0 bases, with 13 bases lying between them. Germline loops: CDR1 MNHEY, CDR2 SMNVEV (reference sequence). The CDR3 sequence is 16 residues long. The CDR3 spells CASSLYAGMSTDTQYF. The DNA of the CDR3 is TGTGCCAGCAGTTTGTATGCGGGAATGAGCACAGATACGCAGTATTTT.

In regard to this clonotype: A read error may be the cause here, since a much bigger clone is one base away. The rearrangement joins TRBV5-4 to TRBJ1-5; D gene uncertain. CDR3 length: 14 residues. CDR1 is SGHNT and CDR2 is YYREEE in the germline V gene (reference sequence). CDR3 amino acids: CARIYGSIDQPEHF. DNA for the CDR3: TGTGCCAGGATATACGGGTCGATCGATCAGCCCGAGCATTTT.

This clonotype was observed at least ten times. V and J are TRBV7-6 and TRBJ1-2, with D tentatively TRBD1 (5 bases). CDR3 length equals 15 residues. Germline CDR1 reads SGHVS; CDR2 reads FNYEAQ. V lost 5 bases and J 2 bases, leaving 15 bases between the germline ends. In DNA, the CDR3 is TGTGCCAGCAGCGGGGGAAAACACCTAAACTATGGCTACACCTTC. This encodes CASSGGKHLNYGYTF. The variable domain in full, with the rest retrieved from reference TRBV7-6 and TRBJ1-2, is GAGVSQSPRYKVTKRGQDVALRCDPISGHVSLYWYRQALGQGPEFLTYFNYEAQQDKSGLPNDRFSAERPEGSISTLTIQRTEQRDSAMYRCASSGGKHLNYGYTFGSGTRLTVV.

The chain links TRBV19 to TRBJ2-1, with no clear D. This CDR3 spans 13 amino acids. Trimming took off 3 bases at V and 8 bases at J, with 11 bases between the two ends. Germline V gene lookup returns CDR1 LNHDA and CDR2 SQIVND (reference sequence). The CDR3 sequence is CASSMYRADEQFF. The CDR3, as DNA: TGTGCCAGTAGTATGTATCGGGCCGATGAGCAGTTCTTC.

The rearrangement uses TRBV12-5 and TRBJ2-2; D perhaps matches TRBD1 (7 bases). Trimming cost V 6 bases and J 5 bases, with 22 bases left between them. Germline CDR1 reads LGHNT; CDR2 reads FRNRAP. The CDR3 has 17 amino acids. The CDR3 bases are TGTGCTAGTGGGCGGGACAGCCGAAGAAGGATTACCGGGGAGCTGTTTTTT. As protein: CASGRDSRRRITGELFF.

A note on this clonotype: This may be a read error, as it is one base from a much larger clone. V usage is TRBV24-1 and J usage is TRBJ2-5; weak D call: TRBD2 (6 bases). This CDR3 has 17 residues. V was pared by 4 bases and J by 0 bases, with 17 bases between. Germline V gives CDR1 KGHDR, CDR2 SFDVKD. The CDR3, as DNA: TGTGCCACCAGTGACGGGGGACGTCCCTTTCACCAAGAGACCCAGTACTTC. As protein: CATSDGGRPFHQETQYF.

The chain recombines TRBV19 with TRBJ2-1, with D tentatively TRBD2 (6 bases). The J call may be in error: the DNA end matches TRBJ2-7 better. CDR1 is LNHDA and CDR2 is SQIVND in the germline V gene (reference sequence). There are 15 residues in the CDR3. CDR3 sequence (DNA): TGTGCCAGTAGTATGGGGTCTAGCGCAGCCAATGAGCAGTACTTC. The encoded protein is CASSMGSSAANEQYF.

In this sample, this clonotype turned up many times. The chain recombines TRBV11-2 with TRBJ1-4, with 11 bases fitting TRBD1. V dropped 3 bases and J dropped 13; count of bases not matched to a gene: 7. Per the germline V gene, CDR1 is SGHAT and CDR2 is FQNNGV. The CDR3 covers 14 residues. This CDR3 is CASSLDRGRWGLFF. CDR3 sequence (DNA): TGTGCCAGCAGCTTGGACAGGGGGCGGTGGGGACTGTTTTTT.

Many counts were recorded for this clonotype. This chain connects TRBV9 to TRBJ2-1; 13 nucleotides line up with TRBD2. This CDR3 contains 16 residues. The trim removed 0 bases at V and 8 bases at J, leaving 5 bases unmatched. The germline gives CDR1 SGDLS, CDR2 YYNGEE. Here the CDR3 DNA reads TGTGCCAGCAGCGTAGGACTAGCGGGAGGTATGGATGAGCAGTTCTTC. It translates to CASSVGLAGGMDEQFF.

This chain uses TRBV20-1 with TRBJ1-5, with TRBD1 as a possible D gene (6 bases). From germline, CDR1 is DFQATT and CDR2 SNEGSKA (reference sequence). The CDR3 runs to 18 residues. V dropped 3 bases and J dropped 0 bases, with 21 bases sitting between them. DNA of the CDR3: TGCAGTGCTAGGGGGGGGGCCCAGGATCATTATAGCAATCAGCCCCAGCATTTT. Residues: CSARGGAQDHYSNQPQHF.

This clonotype was counted ten times or more. V and J are TRBV5-1 and TRBJ2-7; D gene uncertain. Germline CDR1 SGHRS, CDR2 YFSETQ. This CDR3 has 13 residues. V was shortened by 1 base and J by 5 bases, with 10 bases between the two germline ends. CDR3: CASSLIYSNEQYF. For the CDR3, the DNA is TGCGCCAGCAGCTTGATCTACAGCAACGAGCAGTACTTC.

The genes are TRBV10-3 and TRBJ2-5, with D tentatively TRBD1 or TRBD2 (6 bases each). The CDR3 contains 15 residues. Trimming shortened V by 2 bases and J by 0 bases, and 10 bases separated the two germline ends. Germline CDR1 reads ENHRY; CDR2 reads SYGVKD. The CDR3 region is CAISEPGGNQETQYF. CDR3 nucleotide sequence: TGTGCCATCAGTGAGCCCGGGGGCAACCAAGAGACCCAGTACTTC.

Note on this clonotype: This CDR3 is missing its conserved last phenylalanine or tryptophan, likely due to a read error. This rearrangement joins TRBV5-1 to TRBJ2-5; TRBD2 might be the D (5 bases). This CDR3 is built from 14 residues. Trimming removed 0 bases at V and 4 bases at J, with 10 bases between. Germline V CDR1 and CDR2: SGHRS, YFSETQ. CDR3 loop: CASSLDGSAETQYL. In DNA form, the CDR3 reads TGCGCCAGCAGCTTGGATGGTAGCGCAGAGACCCAGTACCTC.

This clonotype was seen at least ten times. CDR3 loop: CASSGQPDLYGYTF. For the CDR3, the DNA is TGTGCCAGCAGTGGACAGCCGGATCTATATGGCTACACCTTC. V usage is TRBV12-3 or TRBV12-4 and J usage is TRBJ1-2; D perhaps matches TRBD1 (6 bases). Trimming removed 5 bases at V and 5 bases at J, with 15 bases between. There are 14 residues in the CDR3.

This chain joins TRBV20-1 and TRBJ2-2, with 8 bases that match TRBD1. CDR1 DFQATT and CDR2 SNEGSKA come from the germline V gene (reference sequence). The CDR3 runs 17 residues. The V gene end was trimmed by 1 base and the J gene end by 3 bases; junction bases not matched to a gene: 10. Written as DNA, the CDR3 is TGCAGTGCTAGAGTCTCAGGGCAGGGGGCCGACACCGGGGAGCTGTTTTTT. It is translated as CSARVSGQGADTGELFF.